This T cell receptor beta chain was documented in a study of T cells in Graves' hyperthyroidism and ophthalmopathy. Study results and limitations: Also found in blood were most expanded thyroid clonotypes above 0.001. Model output signaled ophthalmopathy a median 6.5 months ahead of onset.

Pregnant or lactating patients were excluded, as were those with uncontrolled infection or other autoimmune disease. Orbital computed tomography, thyroid ultrasound, serum thyroxine and TRAb, and clinical symptoms together informed the diagnoses. At least ten counts were recorded for this clonotype. Its antigen is undetermined. There were TCR beta CDR3 regions amplified from RNA transcripts. In the first-round RT-PCR of the TCR CDR3, the HTBI primer set was used. TCRdb passed the multiplex PCR reads through MiXCR, listing each CDR3 protein once. The sample shows approximately 600,000 distinct CDR3 sequences, under 15% of them seen only once. Germline V gene sequence: CDR1 SGHAT, CDR2 FQNNGV. This CDR3 comprises 13 residues. V was shortened by 5 bases and J by 3 bases, with 10 bases between the two germline ends.

The chain employs TRBV11-2 and TRBJ1-2; D gene uncertain. The sequence was collected from a woman aged 40 to 50 with Graves' ophthalmopathy. The material sequenced was blood. CDR3 loop: CASSPDGYYGYTF. CDR3 nucleotide sequence: TGTGCCAGCAGCCCTGACGGATACTATGGCTACACCTTC.